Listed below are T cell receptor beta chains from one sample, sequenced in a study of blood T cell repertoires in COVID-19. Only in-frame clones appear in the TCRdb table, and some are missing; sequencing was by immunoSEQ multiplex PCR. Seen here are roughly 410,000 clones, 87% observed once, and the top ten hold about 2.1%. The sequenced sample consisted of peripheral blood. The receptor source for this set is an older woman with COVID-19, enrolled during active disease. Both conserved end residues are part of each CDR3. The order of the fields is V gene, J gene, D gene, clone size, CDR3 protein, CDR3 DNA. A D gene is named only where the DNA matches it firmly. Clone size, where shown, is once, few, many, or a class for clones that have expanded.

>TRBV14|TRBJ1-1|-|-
CASSRGQNTEAFF
TGTGCCAGCAGCCGAGGCCAGAACACTGAAGCTTTCTTT
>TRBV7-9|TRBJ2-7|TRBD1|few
CASSLVGTASYEQYF
TGTGCCAGCAGCTTAGTCGGGACAGCTTCCTACGAGCAGTACTTC
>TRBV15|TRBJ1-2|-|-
CATSREVGGYGYTF
TGTGCCACCAGCAGAGAAGTCGGGGGCTATGGCTACACCTTC
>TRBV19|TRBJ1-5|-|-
CASSIQGPQPQHF
TGTGCCAGTAGTATACAGGGGCCTCAGCCCCAGCATTTT
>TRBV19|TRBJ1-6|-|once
CASSQGRRGNSPLHF
TGTGCCAGTAGTCAGGGAAGGCGGGGAAATTCACCCCTCCACTTT
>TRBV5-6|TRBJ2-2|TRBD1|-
CASSLEWGQGVTGELFF
TGTGCCAGCAGCTTGGAGTGGGGACAGGGGGTAACCGGGGAGCTGTTTTTT
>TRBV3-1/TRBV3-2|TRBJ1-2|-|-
CATLYNYGYTF
TGTGCCACCTTGTATAACTATGGCTACACCTTC
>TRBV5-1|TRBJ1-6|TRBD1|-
CASSETKGGVNSPLHF
TGCGCCAGCAGCGAAACAAAAGGGGGCGTGAATTCACCCCTCCACTTT
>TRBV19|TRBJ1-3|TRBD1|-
CASIRPGGSGNTIYF
TGTGCCAGTATCCGCCCAGGGGGCTCTGGAAACACCATATATTTT
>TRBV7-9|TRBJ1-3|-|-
CASSSSGSGNTIYF
TGTGCCAGCAGCTCGTCCGGCTCTGGAAACACCATATATTTT
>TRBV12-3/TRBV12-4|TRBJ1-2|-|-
CASSAFYGYTF
TGTGCCAGCAGTGCGTTCTATGGCTACACCTTC
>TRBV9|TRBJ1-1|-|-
CASSAGMNTEAFF
TGTGCCAGCAGCGCCGGGATGAACACTGAAGCTTTCTTT
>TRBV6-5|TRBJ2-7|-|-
CASSYSFRGGYEQYF
TGTGCCAGCAGTTACTCATTTCGGGGAGGCTACGAGCAGTACTTC
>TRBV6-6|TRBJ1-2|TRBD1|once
CASTNGGTGINYGYTF
TGTGCCAGCACAAATGGCGGGACAGGTATTAACTATGGCTACACCTTC
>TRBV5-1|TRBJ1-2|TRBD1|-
CASSPRRPRDRGTNYGYTF
TGCGCCAGCAGCCCAAGACGACCCCGGGACAGGGGGACCAACTATGGCTACACCTTC
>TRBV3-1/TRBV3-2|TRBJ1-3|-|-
CASSPPFRGHRSGNTIYF
TGTGCCAGCAGCCCCCCCTTTCGAGGACACCGCTCTGGAAACACCATATATTTT
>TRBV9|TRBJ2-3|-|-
CASSALGTTDTQYF
TGTGCCAGCAGCGCGCTAGGAACCACAGATACGCAGTATTTT
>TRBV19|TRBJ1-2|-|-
CASSIRLRGNGYTF
TGTGCCAGTAGTATTCGGCTCAGGGGTAACGGCTACACCTTC
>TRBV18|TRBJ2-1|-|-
CASSPPEGGNEQFF
TGTGCCAGCTCACCACCGGAGGGTGGAAATGAGCAGTTCTTC
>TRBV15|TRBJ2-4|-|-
CATSRDKIKAGVAKNIQYF
TGTGCCACCAGCAGAGATAAGATTAAGGCAGGGGTAGCCAAAAACATTCAGTACTTC
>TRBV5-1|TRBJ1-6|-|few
CASSLELQRGPLHF
TGCGCCAGCAGCTTGGAACTCCAAAGGGGACCCCTCCACTTT
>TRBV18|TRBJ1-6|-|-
CASSLDLENSPLHF
TGTGCCAGCTCACTAGACCTAGAGAATTCACCCCTCCACTTT
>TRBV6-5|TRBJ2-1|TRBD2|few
CASGSLSGGADEQFF
TGTGCCAGCGGATCCCTGAGCGGGGGGGCCGATGAGCAGTTCTTC
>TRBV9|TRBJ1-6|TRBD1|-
CASSGGTGDNSPLHF
TGTGCCAGCAGCGGTGGGACAGGGGATAATTCACCCCTCCACTTT
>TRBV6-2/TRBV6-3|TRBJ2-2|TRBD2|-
CASSYHLLAGGPNTGELFF
TGTGCCAGCAGTTACCACTTACTAGCGGGGGGGCCGAACACCGGGGAGCTGTTTTTT
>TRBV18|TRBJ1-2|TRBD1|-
CASSPGTDYGYTF
TGTGCCAGCTCACCAGGGACAGACTATGGCTACACCTTC
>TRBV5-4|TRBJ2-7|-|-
CASHPGHNPYEQYF
TGTGCCAGCCACCCCGGACACAACCCCTACGAGCAGTACTTC
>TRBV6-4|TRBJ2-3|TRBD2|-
CASSDSLTSGITDTQYF
TGTGCCAGCAGTGACTCGCTGACTAGCGGGATCACAGATACGCAGTATTTT
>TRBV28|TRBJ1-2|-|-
CASSSSGQDPYGYTF
TGTGCCAGCAGCTCAAGTGGGCAGGATCCCTATGGCTACACCTTC
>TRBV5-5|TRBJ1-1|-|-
CASSLSSGRLHTEAFF
TGTGCCAGCAGCTTGAGTTCGGGTAGACTACACACTGAAGCTTTCTTT
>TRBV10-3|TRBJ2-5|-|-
CAISPGGVGPQETQYF
TGTGCCATCAGTCCCGGCGGGGTGGGTCCTCAAGAGACCCAGTACTTC
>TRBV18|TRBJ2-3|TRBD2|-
CASSPPSLAGPGDTQYF
TGTGCCAGCTCACCACCGTCCCTAGCGGGGCCCGGGGATACGCAGTATTTT
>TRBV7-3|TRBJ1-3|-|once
CASSLLNPGVGSGNTIYF
TGTGCCAGCAGCTTATTGAATCCAGGGGTAGGATCTGGAAACACCATATATTTT
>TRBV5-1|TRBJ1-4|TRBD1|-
CASSSTGDAREKLFF
TGCGCCAGCAGCTCGACAGGGGACGCTCGAGAAAAACTGTTTTTT
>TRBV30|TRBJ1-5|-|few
CAWSPRREVSQPQHF
TGTGCCTGGAGTCCCCGCAGGGAAGTCTCTCAGCCCCAGCATTTT
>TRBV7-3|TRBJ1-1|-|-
CASSLRAGKTEAFF
TGTGCCAGCAGCTTAAGGGCAGGGAAGACTGAAGCTTTCTTT
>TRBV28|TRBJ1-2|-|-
CASTPPNRGYGYTF
TGTGCCAGCACCCCCCCCAACCGCGGCTATGGCTACACCTTC
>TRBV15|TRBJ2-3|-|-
CATSPSRGPTDTQYF
TGTGCCACCAGCCCCTCGCGGGGGCCTACAGATACGCAGTATTTT
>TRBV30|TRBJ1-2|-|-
CAWSTRRGAGYTF
TGTGCCTGGAGTACGCGGCGGGGGGCAGGCTACACCTTC
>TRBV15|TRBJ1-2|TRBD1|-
CATSRGTGSNYGYTF
TGTGCCACCAGCAGAGGGACAGGTTCTAACTATGGCTACACCTTC
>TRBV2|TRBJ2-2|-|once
CASGGTGELFF
TGTGCCAGCGGGGGGACCGGGGAGCTGTTTTTT
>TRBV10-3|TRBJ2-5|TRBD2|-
CAINAGGRETQYF
TGTGCCATCAACGCGGGGGGAAGGGAGACCCAGTACTTC
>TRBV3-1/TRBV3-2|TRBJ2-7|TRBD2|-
CASSQDQGGLALYEQYF
TGTGCCAGCAGCCAAGATCAGGGCGGACTAGCGCTATACGAGCAGTACTTC
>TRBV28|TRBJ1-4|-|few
CATRNVGEKLFF
TGTGCCACCAGAAATGTCGGGGAAAAACTGTTTTTT
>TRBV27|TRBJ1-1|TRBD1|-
CASRRQQGIGSTEAFF
TGTGCCAGCAGACGTCAACAGGGGATAGGGAGCACTGAAGCTTTCTTT
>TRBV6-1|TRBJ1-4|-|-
CASSEESWSEKLFF
TGTGCCAGCAGTGAAGAGAGTTGGAGTGAAAAACTGTTTTTT